The present TCR beta chain was sequenced within a study of OX40 agonist ivuxolimab in advanced cancers. Study details: 30% to 40% of patients had received prior checkpoint inhibitor therapy. Three partial responders included one hepatocellular carcinoma patient and two cutaneous melanoma patients.

Study observations and caveats: On average, a greater number of expanded clones characterised CD8+ T cells relative to CD4+.

About this clone itself: Its cognate antigen is unknown.

The V gene end was trimmed by 7 bases and the J gene end by 4 bases; junction bases not matched to a gene: 10. Germline CDR1 and CDR2: LNHDA and SQIVND (reference sequence). This CDR3 has 15 residues. Assay: immunoSEQ multiplex PCR; the TCRdb copy retains only in-frame clones and omits some. Of 20,000 to 25,000 clones in the sample, 65% to 90% were seen once. J is TRBJ1-5 and V is TRBV19; 7 nucleotides align to TRBD1. The specimen comprised CD4+ or CD8+ T cells sorted from blood, sampled in a trial of the OX40 agonist ivuxolimab. This TCR derives from an adult with an advanced solid tumor such as melanoma, head and neck, liver or kidney cancer. In nucleotides, the CDR3 is TGTGCCAGTAATGACAGGGTAGAAAGGAATCAGCCCCAGCATTTT. It encodes CASNDRVERNQPQHF. The variable domain in full, with the rest retrieved from reference TRBV19 and TRBJ1-5, is DGGITQSPKYLFRKEGQNVTLSCEQNLNHDAMYWYRQDPGQGLRLIYYSQIVNDFQKGDIAEGYSVSREKKESFPLTVTSAQKNPTAFYLCASNDRVERNQPQHFGDGTRLSIL.